Below, 8 T cell receptor beta chains from the same sample are listed, as sequenced in a study of CD8 T cells in ankylosing spondylitis. TCRdb re-called the 5' RACE reads with MiXCR, one entry per CDR3 protein. The sample holds under 150,000 distinct CDR3 sequences, 7.5% to 9.5% seen once. Material for sequencing was synovial fluid, either unsorted or a sorted T cell fraction (not recorded which). The receptor set was obtained from a male donor with ankylosing spondylitis.

The sample holds many counts of this clonotype. Compared with germline, one end of the junction differs, possibly owing to a read error. The chain combines TRBV18 with TRBJ2-7, with 9 bases identical to TRBD1. This CDR3 is built from 14 residues. The germline gives CDR1 KGHSH, CDR2 LQKENI. This chain's CDR3 is CASSNTGGSHEQYF. The CDR3 DNA is TGTGCCAGCTCAAACACAGGGGGCTCCCACGAGCAGTACTTC.

This clonotype was observed a handful of times. The chain is built from TRBV20-1 and TRBJ2-7; D unresolved. V lost 1 base, J lost 0 bases, and 13 bases lay in between. This CDR3 region has 15 residues. Looked up from germline, CDR1 is DFQATT and CDR2 is SNEGSKA (reference sequence). The DNA of the CDR3 is TGCAGTGCTAGAGTTCCACGGCCTAGCTCCTACGAGCAGTACTTC. It is translated as CSARVPRPSSYEQYF.

The table lists this clonotype with many counts. V is TRBV6-5 and J is TRBJ1-1; D remains unclear. CDR3 size: 15 residues. The V end lost 2 bases, the J end lost 1 base, and 11 bases lay between the germline ends. From germline, CDR1 is MNHEY and CDR2 SVGAGI. The CDR3 nucleotides read TGTGCCAGCAGTTACCAAATCGCGGGGAACACTGAAGCTTTCTTT. Its protein product is CASSYQIAGNTEAFF.

Details on this clonotype: One base away lies a much larger clone, so this may be a sequencing read error. This chain joins TRBV27 and TRBJ2-1; tentatively, D is TRBD1 or TRBD2 (5 bases each). CDR1 is MNHEY and CDR2 is SMNVEV in the germline V gene (reference sequence). Trimming took 1 base from V and 8 from J, leaving 9 bases between them. CDR3 length equals 13 residues. In nucleotides, the CDR3 is TGTGCCAGCAGTTTATATAGAGGGGATGAGCAGTTCTTC. This translates into CASSLYRGDEQFF.

This clonotype turned up a few times. V usage is TRBV6-1 and J usage is TRBJ1-2; TRBD1 matches 7 bases. This CDR3 region has 14 residues. V was pared by 5 bases and J by 8 bases, with 11 bases of the junction left unmatched. CDR1 and CDR2 (germline): MNHNS, SASEGT. The CDR3 nucleotides read TGTGCCAGCAGTAATGAGCGACAGGGTCGGGGCTACACCTTC. Its translation: CASSNERQGRGYTF.

This clonotype was found many times. The J gene is TRBJ1-1, the V gene TRBV12-3 or TRBV12-4, with unresolved D. V was cut by 6 bases and J by 10 bases, with 12 bases left in between. This CDR3 has 11 residues. CDR3 amino acids: CASSLVDPAFF. DNA of the CDR3: TGTGCCAGCAGCCTGGTCGATCCAGCTTTCTTT.

This clonotype was seen repeatedly, ten times or more. V usage is TRBV28 and J usage is TRBJ1-1, with D unresolved. This CDR3 is built from 12 residues. The germline V gene has CDR1 MDHEN and CDR2 SYDVKM. With 6 bases removed from V and 10 bases from J, the gap between germline ends came to 15 bases. This CDR3 reads CASSLNTPAAFF. CDR3 DNA: TGTGCCAGCAGCCTGAATACCCCTGCAGCTTTCTTT.

This clonotype was detected only a few times. The chain combines TRBV12-3 or TRBV12-4 with TRBJ1-1; unclear D gene. This CDR3 contains 11 residues. The V end was cut by 3 bases, the J end by 8 bases, with 7 bases between. The CDR3 loop reads CASSLGLEAFF. The DNA of the CDR3 is TGTGCCAGCAGTTTGGGCCTAGAAGCTTTCTTT.